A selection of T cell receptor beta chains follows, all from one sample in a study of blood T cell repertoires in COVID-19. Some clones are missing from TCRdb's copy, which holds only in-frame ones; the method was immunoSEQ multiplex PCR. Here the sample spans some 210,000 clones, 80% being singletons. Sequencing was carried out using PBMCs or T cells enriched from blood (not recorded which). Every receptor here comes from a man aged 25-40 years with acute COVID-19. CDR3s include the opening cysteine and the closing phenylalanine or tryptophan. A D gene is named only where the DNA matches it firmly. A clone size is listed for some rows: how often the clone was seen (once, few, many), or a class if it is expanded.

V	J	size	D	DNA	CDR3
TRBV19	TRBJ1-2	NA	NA	TGTGCCAGTAGTATAGGAACAGGGATTGGTGGTGGCTACACCTTC	CASSIGTGIGGGYTF
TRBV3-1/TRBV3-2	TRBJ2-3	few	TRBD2	TGTGCCAGCGCCATCCGGGGGGCAGATACGCAGTATTTT	CASAIRGADTQYF
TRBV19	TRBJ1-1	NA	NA	TGTGCCAGTAGTATCCCTAACAGGAACACTGAAGCTTTCTTT	CASSIPNRNTEAFF
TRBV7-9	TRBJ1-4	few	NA	TGTGCCAGCAGCCCGGCAGGGGCGTGGGAAAAACTGTTTTTT	CASSPAGAWEKLFF
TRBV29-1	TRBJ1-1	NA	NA	TGCAGCGTTGGAAGAGACAAGGTCAACACTGAAGCTTTCTTT	CSVGRDKVNTEAFF
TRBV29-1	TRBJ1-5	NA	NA	TGCAGCGTCCACACAGGGCCAGGACAGCCCCAGCATTTT	CSVHTGPGQPQHF
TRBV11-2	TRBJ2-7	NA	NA	TGTGCCAGCAGCTTAGGGGAGTTGGAACACGAGCAGTACTTC	CASSLGELEHEQYF
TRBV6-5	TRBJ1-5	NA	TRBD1	TGTGCCAGCAGTTTCCCCGAGGGGGCAGATCAGCCCCAGCATTTT	CASSFPEGADQPQHF
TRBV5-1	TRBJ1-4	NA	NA	TGCGCCAGCCGACTTTCAGGGGACGAAAAACTGTTTTTT	CASRLSGDEKLFF
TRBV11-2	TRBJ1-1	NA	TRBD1	TGTGCCAGCAGCTTAGTTGGACAGGGCATAGGAGCTTTCTTT	CASSLVGQGIGAFF
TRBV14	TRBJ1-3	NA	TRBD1	TGTGCCAGCAGCCAGATACAGGGGTATGGAAACACCATATATTTT	CASSQIQGYGNTIYF
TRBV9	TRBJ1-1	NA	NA	TGTGCCAGCAGCGTAGATTGGGGGCTGAACACTGAAGCTTTCTTT	CASSVDWGLNTEAFF
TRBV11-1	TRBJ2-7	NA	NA	TGTGCCAGCAGCTTACGTTTTGGGCTAGCCATCCACGAGCAGTACTTC	CASSLRFGLAIHEQYF
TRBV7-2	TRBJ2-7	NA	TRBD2	TGTGCCAGCAGCCCCGGGACTAGCGGGGGGTTCTCCTACGAGCAGTACTTC	CASSPGTSGGFSYEQYF
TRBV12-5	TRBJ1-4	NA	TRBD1	TGTGCTAGTGGATTCTACATGCGGGACAGGGTCGGGGGTGGCGAAAAACTGTTTTTT	CASGFYMRDRVGGGEKLFF
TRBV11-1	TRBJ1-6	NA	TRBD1	TGTGCCAGCAGCGGGACAGATAATTCACCCCTCCACTTT	CASSGTDNSPLHF
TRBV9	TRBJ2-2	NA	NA	TGTGCCAGCAGCCCCTGGAGCGGGGAGCTGTTTTTT	CASSPWSGELFF
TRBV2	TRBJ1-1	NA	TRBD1	TGTGCCAGCAGTGAAAGAAGCCAGGGGGTCACTGAAGCTTTCTTT	CASSERSQGVTEAFF
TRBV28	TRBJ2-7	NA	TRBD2	TGTGCCAGCAGCGACTGGACTAGCGGGGACTACGAGCAGTACTTC	CASSDWTSGDYEQYF
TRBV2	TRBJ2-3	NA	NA	TGTGCCAGCAGTGCCCTCGCGGGCGCAGATACGCAGTATTTT	CASSALAGADTQYF
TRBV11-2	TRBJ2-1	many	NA	TGTGCCAGCAGCTTAGGGCAGGGCGCCCCGCGCGAGCAGTTCTTC	CASSLGQGAPREQFF
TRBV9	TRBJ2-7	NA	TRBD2	TGTGCCAGCAGCGTAGCTGGGGGGGGCTACGAGCAGTACTTC	CASSVAGGGYEQYF
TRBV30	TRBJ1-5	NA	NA	TGTGCCTGGACCGGACAGAGCAATCAGCCCCAGCATTTT	CAWTGQSNQPQHF
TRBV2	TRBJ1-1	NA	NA	TGTGCCAGCAGATCAGGGGTGGCTGAAGCTTTCTTT	CASRSGVAEAFF
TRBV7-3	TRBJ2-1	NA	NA	TGTGCCAGCAGCGACACTCAGAATGAGCAGTTCTTC	CASSDTQNEQFF
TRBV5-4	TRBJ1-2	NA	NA	TGTGCCAGCAGCTTTTCCGGCGGGGGTAGGGGCTACACCTTC	CASSFSGGGRGYTF
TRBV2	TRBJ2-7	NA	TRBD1	TGTGCCAGCAGCCGGACAGGGGGCGAGCAGTACTTC	CASSRTGGEQYF
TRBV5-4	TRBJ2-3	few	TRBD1	TGTGCCAGCAGCTTGGGGGACAGGGGAGCCACAGATACGCAGTATTTT	CASSLGDRGATDTQYF
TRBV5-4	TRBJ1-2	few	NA	TGTGCCAGCAGCTTGTATGGGGCAGGGGAATATGGCTACACCTTC	CASSLYGAGEYGYTF
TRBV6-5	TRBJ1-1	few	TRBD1	TGTGCCAGCAGTCCCGGGACAGGTTTTAGTACTGAAGCTTTCTTT	CASSPGTGFSTEAFF
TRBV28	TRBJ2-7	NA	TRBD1	TGTGCCAGCAGGCGACAGGGGATCTCCTACGAGCAGTACTTC	CASRRQGISYEQYF
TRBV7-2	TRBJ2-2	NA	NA	TGTGCCAGCAGCTTAAAACTAGGGAACACCGGGGAGCTGTTTTTT	CASSLKLGNTGELFF
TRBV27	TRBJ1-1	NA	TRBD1	TGTGCCAGCAGTTCCCCTCAGGACAGGGAACGGGCTTTCTTT	CASSSPQDRERAFF
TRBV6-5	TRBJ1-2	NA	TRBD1	TGTGCCAGCAGTTACTTAGGACAGGGGAGCTATGGCTACACCTTC	CASSYLGQGSYGYTF
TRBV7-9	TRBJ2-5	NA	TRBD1	TGTGCCAGCAGGGGGGACAGGAGCAAACAAGAGACCCAGTACTTC	CASRGDRSKQETQYF
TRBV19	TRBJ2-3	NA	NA	TGTGCCAGTAGTCGAGGGTTGGGCACAGATACGCAGTATTTT	CASSRGLGTDTQYF
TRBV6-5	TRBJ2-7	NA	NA	TGTGCCAGCAGTTACGCGGCCCGGACTAACTACGAGCAGTACTTC	CASSYAARTNYEQYF
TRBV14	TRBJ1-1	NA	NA	TGTGCCAGCAGCCAAGAGGCTGTCGTAATGGAAGCTTTCTTT	CASSQEAVVMEAFF
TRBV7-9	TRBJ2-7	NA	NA	TGTGCCAGCAGCTCCCCGACAGGTTTCTACGAGCAGTACTTC	CASSSPTGFYEQYF
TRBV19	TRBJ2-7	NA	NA	TGTGCCAGTAGTATTGAGGGGGACCCAGGCTACGAGCAGTACTTC	CASSIEGDPGYEQYF
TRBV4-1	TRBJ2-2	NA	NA	TGCGCCAGCAGCTTCAGGGTAGACACCGGGGAGCTGTTTTTT	CASSFRVDTGELFF
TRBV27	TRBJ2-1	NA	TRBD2	TGTGCCAGCAGTTGGCTGACTAGCGGGGGGGCCATGGATGAGCAGTTCTTC	CASSWLTSGGAMDEQFF
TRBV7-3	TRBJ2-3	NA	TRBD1	TGTGCCAGCAGCCTGGACAGGGCGGCAGATACGCAGTATTTT	CASSLDRAADTQYF
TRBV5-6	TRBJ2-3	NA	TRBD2	TGTGCCAGCAGCGGTGGACTAGCGGGGGTTAGCACAGATACGCAGTATTTT	CASSGGLAGVSTDTQYF
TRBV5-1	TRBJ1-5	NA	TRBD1	TGCGCCAGCAGCGGGACAGGGGCAAATCAGCCCCAGCATTTT	CASSGTGANQPQHF
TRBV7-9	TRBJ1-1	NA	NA	TGTGCCAGCAGCTTATTGGGTCAGGGAATTTCTGAAGCTTTCTTT	CASSLLGQGISEAFF
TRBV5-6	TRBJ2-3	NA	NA	TGTGCCAGCAGCCAGGGAGATACGCAGTATTTT	CASSQGDTQYF
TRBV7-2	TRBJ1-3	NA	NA	TGTGCCAGCAGCTTAGTCGGGTCGGGATGGTCGGGTGGAAACACCATATATTTT	CASSLVGSGWSGGNTIYF
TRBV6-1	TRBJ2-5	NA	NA	TGTGCCAGCAGTTATCCTAGCTTTGAGACCCAGTACTTC	CASSYPSFETQYF
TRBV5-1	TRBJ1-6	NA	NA	TGCGCCAGCAGCTTGGACGGAAGCGGCTTGGGGTCACCCCTCCACTTT	CASSLDGSGLGSPLHF
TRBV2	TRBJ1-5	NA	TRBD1	TGTGCCAGCAGCAGGGGGAATCAGCCCCAGCATTTT	CASSRGNQPQHF
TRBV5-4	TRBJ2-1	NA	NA	TGTGCCAGCAGCTTGGCCGTGGCCAATGAGCAGTTCTTC	CASSLAVANEQFF
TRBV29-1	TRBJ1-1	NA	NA	TGCAGCGTTGACGGGTCGAAGAACACTGAAGCTTTCTTT	CSVDGSKNTEAFF
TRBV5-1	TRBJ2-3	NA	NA	TGCGCCAGCAGCTTGGCCGGAGGGACAGATACGCAGTATTTT	CASSLAGGTDTQYF
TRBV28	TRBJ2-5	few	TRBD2	TGTGCCAGCAGGGCCAGCGGGGGAAGTCAAGAGACCCAGTACTTC	CASRASGGSQETQYF
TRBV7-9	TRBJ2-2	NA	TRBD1	TGTGCCAGCGCCGCCGGGACAGGGCACACCGGGGAGCTGTTTTTT	CASAAGTGHTGELFF
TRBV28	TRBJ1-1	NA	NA	TGTGCCAGCAGTTTGGAGTGGTCTGAAGCTTTCTTT	CASSLEWSEAFF
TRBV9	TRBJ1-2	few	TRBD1	TGTGCCAGCAGCGTAGAGGAGGGGGCGATCTATGGCTACACCTTC	CASSVEEGAIYGYTF